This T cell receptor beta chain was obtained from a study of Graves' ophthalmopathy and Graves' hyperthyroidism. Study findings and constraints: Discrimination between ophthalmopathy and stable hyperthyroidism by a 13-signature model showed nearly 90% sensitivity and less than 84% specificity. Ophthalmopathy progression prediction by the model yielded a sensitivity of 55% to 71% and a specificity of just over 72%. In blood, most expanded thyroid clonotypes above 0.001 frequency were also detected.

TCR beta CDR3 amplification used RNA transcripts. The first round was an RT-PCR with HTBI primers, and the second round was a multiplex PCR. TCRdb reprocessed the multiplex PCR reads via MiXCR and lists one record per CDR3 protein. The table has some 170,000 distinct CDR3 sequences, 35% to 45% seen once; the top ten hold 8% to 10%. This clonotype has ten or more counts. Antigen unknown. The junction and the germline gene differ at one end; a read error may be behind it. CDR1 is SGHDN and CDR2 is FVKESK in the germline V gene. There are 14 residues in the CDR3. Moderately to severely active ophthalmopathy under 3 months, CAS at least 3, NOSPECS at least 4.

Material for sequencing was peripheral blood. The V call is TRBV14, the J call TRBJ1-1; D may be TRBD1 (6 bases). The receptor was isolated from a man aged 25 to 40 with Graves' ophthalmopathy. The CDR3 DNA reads TGTGCCAGCAGTCAAGCCTCGAGGGGGACTGAAGCTTTCTTT. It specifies CASSQASRGTEAFF.